This record looks at one T cell receptor beta chain sequence and its context. These data come from a study of cytomegalovirus exposure and HLA in healthy donors. Use of 60 Vbeta and 13 Jbeta primers characterized the PCR. The data were produced by immunoSEQ multiplex PCR, yet TCRdb's version contains in-frame clones alone and is incomplete. This table has tens of thousands of clones, more than 55% appearing once. The CDR3 runs to 14 residues. Per the germline V gene, CDR1 is MDHEN and CDR2 is SYDVKM. The J segment lost 2 bases and the V segment lost 6 bases, leaving 7 bases of the junction unmatched. Sequencing used PBMCs. The J gene is TRBJ2-7, the V gene TRBV28, with TRBD1 matching over 7 bases. This receptor was obtained from a woman aged 45 to 65 in good health and CMV-seropositive. CDR3 sequence (DNA): TGTGCCAGCAGCTCCGACAGGGTAACCTACGAGCAGTACTTC. Protein product: CASSSDRVTYEQYF.